This TCR beta chain was captured by sequencing in a study of shared T cell receptors in the human thymus. This CDR3 is built from 17 residues. The V gene lost 0 bases and the J gene lost 6 bases, with 19 bases spanning the gap. Germline CDR1 and CDR2: SGHDT and YYEEEE. Sequencing was performed with immunoSEQ multiplex PCR; in TCRdb, only in-frame clones are kept and a portion is missing. Of more than 550,000 clones in the sample, around 87% were seen once. These sequences were also reported in another study, on human thymus T cells. That paper states: Use of V and J genes seemed skewed within the thymic and blood repertoires.

The origin of this receptor is a boy in the first two years of life with a congenital heart defect. The chain is built from TRBV5-6 and TRBJ2-1; D is perhaps TRBD1 (6 bases). Sequencing was performed on thymocytes. The CDR3 is CASSLARGKVGGNEQFF. In nucleotides, the CDR3 is TGTGCCAGCAGCTTGGCCAGGGGCAAGGTTGGGGGCAATGAGCAGTTCTTC. The full variable domain, its missing parts supplied by reference TRBV5-6 and TRBJ2-1, is DAGVTQSPTHLIKTRGQQVTLRCSPKSGHDTVSWYQQALGQGPQFIFQYYEEEERQRGNFPDRFSGHQFPNYSSELNVNALLLGDSALYLCASSLARGKVGGNEQFFGPGTRLTVL.